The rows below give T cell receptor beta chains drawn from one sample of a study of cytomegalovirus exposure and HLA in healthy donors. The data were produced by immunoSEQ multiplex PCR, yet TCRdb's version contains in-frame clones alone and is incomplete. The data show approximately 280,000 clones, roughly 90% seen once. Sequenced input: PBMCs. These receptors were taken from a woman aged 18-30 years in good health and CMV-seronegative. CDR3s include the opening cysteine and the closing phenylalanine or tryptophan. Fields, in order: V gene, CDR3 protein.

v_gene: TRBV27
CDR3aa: CASSSPGLAGGRDTQYF

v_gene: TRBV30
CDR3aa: CAWSNSLVSPLHF

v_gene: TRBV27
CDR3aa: CASSFTSSGYEQYF

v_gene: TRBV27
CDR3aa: CASSSYRTVNTEAFF

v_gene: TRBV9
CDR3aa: CASSPSGSFYEQYF

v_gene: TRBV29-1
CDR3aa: CSYRRGSYEQYF

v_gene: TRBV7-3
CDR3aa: CASSLGARETQYF

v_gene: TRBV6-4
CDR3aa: CASSEDRARPPLHF

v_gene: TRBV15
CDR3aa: CATSTELLAKNIQYF

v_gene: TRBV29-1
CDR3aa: CSVGTEVEKLFF

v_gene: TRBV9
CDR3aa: CASSAEGLQETQYF

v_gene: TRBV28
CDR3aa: CASPPSGFSYNEQFF

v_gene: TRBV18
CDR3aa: CASSPPSLAGVGDTQYF

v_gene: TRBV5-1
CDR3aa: CASSPGLAGAGTGELFF

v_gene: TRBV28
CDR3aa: CASSSIRTVSSYEQYF

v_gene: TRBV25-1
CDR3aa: CASSPGGQVPSGANVLTF

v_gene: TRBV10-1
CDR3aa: CASSESLAGGRNIQYF

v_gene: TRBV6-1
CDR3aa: CASTPTLNQPQHF

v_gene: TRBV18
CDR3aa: CASSRGLAGTYEQYF

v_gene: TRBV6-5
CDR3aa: CASSYSTDTSEAFF

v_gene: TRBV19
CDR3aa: CASSINRGGPNQPQHF

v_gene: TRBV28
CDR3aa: CASSFSGIWHEKLFF

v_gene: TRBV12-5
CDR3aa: CASRRAWGEENTQYF

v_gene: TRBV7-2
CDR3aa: CASSLRGLAGVSDTQYF

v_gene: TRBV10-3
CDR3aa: CAISDLRVRNTEAFF

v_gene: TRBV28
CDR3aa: CASSLPGLAGGNEQFF

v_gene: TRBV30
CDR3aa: CAWGLGTGTYEQYF

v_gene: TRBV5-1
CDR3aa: CASSLTSGTYNEQFF

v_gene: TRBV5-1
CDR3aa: CASSFPSGRVSDTQYF

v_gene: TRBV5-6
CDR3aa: CASSFRTGELDVELFF

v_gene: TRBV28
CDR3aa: CASSLEGGRAANEQFF

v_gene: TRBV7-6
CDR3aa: CASSSSSGRYNEQFF

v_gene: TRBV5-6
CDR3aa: CASRKLAGDFYEQYF

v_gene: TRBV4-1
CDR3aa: CASSQVVGAGGYTF

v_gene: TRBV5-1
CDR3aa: CASSLASVRGGTEAFF

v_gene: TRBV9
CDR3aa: CASSVSGSPTDTQYF

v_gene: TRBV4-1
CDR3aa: CASSHLRDRGLPGYGYTF

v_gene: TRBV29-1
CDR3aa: CSVFEGAGELFF

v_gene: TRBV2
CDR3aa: CASSHRDSNYEQYF

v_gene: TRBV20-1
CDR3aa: CSATVTNEQFF

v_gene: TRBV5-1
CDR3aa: CASSALDRSKTEAFF

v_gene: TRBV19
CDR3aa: CASSIVSTPVKNEQFF

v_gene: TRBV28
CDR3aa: CASSLGSGFLEDTQYF

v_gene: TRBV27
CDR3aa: CASSFSPTGSSYTDTQYF

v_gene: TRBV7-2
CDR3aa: CASSSGLAGADTQYF

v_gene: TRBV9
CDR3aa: CASSVKTGDGYTF

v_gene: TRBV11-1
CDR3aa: CASSLAPGLAGGEQFF

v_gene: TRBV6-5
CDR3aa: CASSYRGTGGETQYF